The 21 T cell receptor beta chains below come from one sample, sequenced in a study of blood T cell repertoires in COVID-19. Produced via immunoSEQ multiplex PCR; TCRdb's table is partial and in-frame only. This sample carries about 130,000 clones, about 79% of them seen once, and the ten largest clones take over 9%. The sequenced material came from PBMCs or T cells enriched from blood (not recorded which). These receptors all stem from a man aged 50-59 years who had recovered from COVID-19.

In this sample, this clone turned up a few times. The chain is built from TRBV29-1 and TRBJ2-5; D possibly corresponds to TRBD2 (7 bases). Germline V CDR1 and CDR2: SQVTM, ANQGSEA. Trimming left V 3 bases short and J 3 bases short, with 11 bases between. This CDR3 contains 13 residues. CDR3 nucleotide sequence: TGCAGCGTTGAGGGGGGGGCTAAAGAGACCCAGTACTTC. Translating it yields CSVEGGAKETQYF.

The rearrangement links TRBV10-3 to TRBJ1-2; 11 bases are a match to TRBD1. Germline loops: CDR1 ENHRY, CDR2 SYGVKD. V was pared by 7 bases and J by 3 bases, with 4 bases of the junction left unmatched. This CDR3 comprises 14 residues. The chain's CDR3 is CAITPGQGDYGYTF. The CDR3 coding sequence is TGTGCCATCACGCCGGGACAGGGGGACTATGGCTACACCTTC.

There are a few counts of this clone. V is TRBV2 and J is TRBJ2-2; D is perhaps TRBD1 (6 bases). This CDR3 is built from 13 residues. Trimming shortened V by 5 bases and J by 4 bases, and 8 bases separated the two germline ends. Germline V gives CDR1 SNHLY, CDR2 FYNNEI. The CDR3 sequence is CASSTQGTGELFF. The CDR3, as DNA: TGTGCCAGCAGTACACAGGGCACCGGGGAGCTGTTTTTT. Full variable domain (remainder filled in from reference TRBV2 and TRBJ2-2): EPEVTQTPSHQVTQMGQEVILRCVPISNHLYFYWYRQILGQKVEFLVSFYNNEISEKSEIFDDQFSVERPDGSNFTLKIRSTKLEDSAMYFCASSTQGTGELFFGEGSRLTVL.

The chain joins TRBV6-5 to TRBJ1-2; D not certain. The CDR3 covers 14 residues. Germline V gene data show CDR1 as MNHEY and CDR2 as SVGAGI. Trimming pared 8 bases from V and 0 bases from J, leaving 13 bases between. The CDR3 coding sequence is TGTGCCAGCGGGCTCAGAAACGCTAACTATGGCTACACCTTC. This sequence encodes CASGLRNANYGYTF.

This clone was picked up one time. The J gene is TRBJ1-1, the V gene TRBV18; D remains unclear. V was cut by 3 bases and J by 1 base, with 9 bases left in between. CDR1 KGHSH and CDR2 LQKENI come from the germline V gene. This CDR3 spans 14 amino acids. The CDR3 DNA is TGTGCCAGCTCACCCGGAGCGGGGAACACTGAAGCTTTCTTT. Translated: CASSPGAGNTEAFF.

The chain uses TRBV2 and TRBJ2-2; D is unclear. Germline lookup yields CDR1 SNHLY and CDR2 FYNNEI. The CDR3 totals 18 residues. V dropped 3 bases and J dropped 0 bases, with 17 bases sitting between them. In DNA, the CDR3 is TGTGCCAGCAGTGAGTATCCTCCAGGCAAATCGAACACCGGGGAGCTGTTTTTT. Translating it yields CASSEYPPGKSNTGELFF.

This chain joins TRBV24-1 and TRBJ1-4, with a tentative D call TRBD1 (5 bases). The CDR3 has 14 amino acids. V was trimmed by 7 bases and J by 6 bases, leaving 14 bases between them. Germline CDR1 is KGHDR and CDR2 is SFDVKD. The CDR3 spells CATSYGGADEKLFF. DNA of the CDR3: TGTGCCACCAGCTACGGAGGGGCGGATGAAAAACTGTTTTTT.

The CDR3 here is CASSTEGANEQFF. DNA of the CDR3: TGTGCCAGCAGTACGGAGGGGGCTAATGAGCAGTTCTTC. The chain links TRBV6-4 to TRBJ2-1; possible D gene TRBD1, 7 bases. Trimming stripped 5 bases from V and 7 bases from J, with 12 bases between. Looked up from germline, CDR1 is MRHNA and CDR2 is SNTAGT. This CDR3 region has 13 residues.

V and J are TRBV4-1 and TRBJ2-5; 7 bases line up with TRBD2. Germline CDR1 and CDR2: MGHRA and YSYEKL. The V gene end was trimmed by 1 base and the J gene end by 3 bases; junction bases not matched to a gene: 2. The CDR3 is made up of 14 amino acids. The CDR3 loop is CASSQASGEETQYF. In DNA, the CDR3 is TGCGCCAGCAGCCAAGCGAGCGGGGAAGAGACCCAGTACTTC.

This rearrangement joins TRBV7-8 to TRBJ2-1; weak D call: TRBD1 (6 bases). The CDR3 extends over 15 amino acids. Germline CDR1 SGHVS, CDR2 FQNEAQ. The V and J ends lost 5 bases and 8 bases respectively, with 19 bases between them. CDR3 in amino acids: CASSPPGQGSHEQFF. For the CDR3, the DNA is TGTGCCAGCAGCCCCCCAGGTCAGGGGTCGCATGAGCAGTTCTTC. Full variable domain (outside the CDR3, taken from reference TRBV7-8 and TRBJ2-1): GAGVSQSPRYKVAKRGQDVALRCDPISGHVSLFWYQQALGQGPEFLTYFQNEAQLDKSGLPSDRFFAERPEGSVSTLKIQRTQQEDSAVYLCASSPPGQGSHEQFFGPGTRLTVL.

This chain uses TRBV21-1 with TRBJ1-2. TRBV21-1 is flagged as a pseudogene. The CDR3 runs to 12 residues. This chain's CDR3 is CASSKDEAGYTF. In DNA form, the CDR3 reads TGTGCCAGCAGCAAAGATGAGGCGGGCTACACCTTC.

This chain connects TRBV27 to TRBJ1-5; the match to TRBD1 covers 12 bases. V lost 5 bases to trimming and J lost 2 bases; unmatched junction nucleotides: 7. Looked up from germline, CDR1 is MNHEY and CDR2 is SMNVEV (reference sequence). This CDR3 region has 17 residues. CDR3 nucleotide sequence: TGTGCCAGCAGTCCCCGGGACAGGGGGCGCGGCAATCAGCCCCAGCATTTT. It translates to CASSPRDRGRGNQPQHF.

The J gene is TRBJ2-6, the V gene TRBV5-1; possible D gene TRBD2, 5 bases. V shed 4 bases and J shed 0 bases, with 8 bases lying between them. The CDR3 has 15 residues. CDR1 is SGHRS and CDR2 is YFSETQ in the germline V gene. The CDR3 loop reads CASSPRGSGANVLTF. The CDR3 coding sequence is TGCGCCAGCAGCCCCCGGGGCTCTGGGGCCAACGTCCTGACTTTC.

Concerning this clone: The germline gene is not matched at one end of the junction; a read error may be the cause. The V gene is TRBV7-7, the J gene TRBJ2-7; the match to TRBD1 covers 8 bases. The CDR3 runs to 15 residues. CDR1 SSHAT and CDR2 FNYEAQ come from the germline V gene (reference sequence). The CDR3 coding sequence is TGTGCTAGCAGCTTAGGAGCAGGGGGCGCGTACGAGCAGTACTTC. Its translation is CASSLGAGGAYEQYF.

About this clone: Additional DNA sequences in this sample encode the identical CDR3. J is TRBJ2-7 and V is TRBV5-1; tentatively, D is TRBD1 (6 bases). Trimming took off 4 bases at V and 1 base at J, with 15 bases between the two ends. CDR1 is SGHRS and CDR2 is YFSETQ in the germline V gene. The CDR3 spans 15 residues. In nucleotides, the CDR3 is TGCGCCAGCAGCCCCGGCAGGGGATCTTCCTACGAGCAGTACTTC. As protein: CASSPGRGSSYEQYF. The variable domain in full, with the rest retrieved from reference TRBV5-1 and TRBJ2-7, is KAGVTQTPRYLIKTRGQQVTLSCSPISGHRSVSWYQQTPGQGLQFLFEYFSETQRNKGNFPGRFSGRQFSNSRSEMNVSTLELGDSALYLCASSPGRGSSYEQYFGPGTRLTVT.

CDR3 in amino acids: CASSSRQGSYEQYF. CDR3 bases: TGTGCCAGCAGTTCGAGACAGGGTTCCTACGAGCAGTACTTC. This chain joins TRBV6-2 or TRBV6-3 and TRBJ2-7, with 7 bases matching TRBD1. This CDR3 comprises 14 residues. Germline V gene sequence: CDR1 MNHEY, CDR2 SVGEGT. J was trimmed by 1 base and V by 4 bases; bases with no gene match: 4.

DNA of the CDR3: TGTGCCACTTCGCCCGACAGGTTACGTGAAAAACTGTTTTTT. Protein product: CATSPDRLREKLFF. The chain carries TRBV28 and TRBJ1-4, with a tentative D call TRBD1 (6 bases). The V end was cut by 10 bases, the J end by 7 bases, with 19 bases between. This CDR3 has 14 amino acids. The germline gives CDR1 MDHEN, CDR2 SYDVKM.

The rearrangement uses TRBV7-2 and TRBJ1-1; D gene unclear. CDR3 length: 14 residues. The V gene lost 1 base and the J gene lost 2 bases, with 8 bases spanning the gap. The germline CDR1 and CDR2 sequences are SGHTA and FQGNSA. The CDR3 sequence is CASSLGVLNTEAFF. CDR3 nucleotide sequence: TGTGCCAGCAGCTTAGGTGTCCTTAACACTGAAGCTTTCTTT.

The CDR3 loop is CASSYSMGRGRGSNQPQHF. CDR3 coding DNA: TGTGCCAGCAGTTACTCGATGGGCAGGGGGCGCGGTAGCAATCAGCCCCAGCATTTT. The chain recombines TRBV6-2 or TRBV6-3 with TRBJ1-5; 8 bases align to TRBD1. Germline V gene data show CDR1 as MNHEY and CDR2 as SVGEGT. The CDR3 extends over 19 amino acids. V trimming: 0 bases; J trimming: 0 bases; junction bases outside the gene matches: 10.

The CDR3 DNA sequence: TGCGCCAGCATTGGAGACTTAGGGGTTTCGGACAATGAGCAGTTCTTC. Translated: CASIGDLGVSDNEQFF. The V and J genes are TRBV10-2 and TRBJ2-1; possibly TRBD1 for D (5 bases). V gave up 7 bases and J gave up 5 bases, with 21 bases separating them. The CDR3 totals 16 residues. Germline V gene lookup returns CDR1 WSHSY and CDR2 SAAADI.

This clone has just one count. This sequence joins TRBV5-6 and TRBJ1-3, with D perhaps TRBD1 (6 bases). The germline gives CDR1 SGHDT, CDR2 YYEEEE. V was trimmed by 0 bases and J by 4 bases, leaving 14 bases between them. The CDR3 is 16 amino acids. This CDR3 is CASSLGVWGRGNTIYF. The CDR3, as DNA: TGTGCCAGCAGCTTGGGGGTCTGGGGGCGAGGAAACACCATATATTTT.